This TCR beta chain was recorded in a study of CD8+CD57+ T cells in acquired aplastic anemia. CDR3 size: 12 residues. V dropped 5 bases and J dropped 8 bases, with 10 bases sitting between them. Germline assignment: CDR1 SGHVS and CDR2 FNYEAQ. To note about this clonotype: Its specificity is unknown.

The study, taken as a whole, reports: Patients and healthy controls showed no significant CD8+ Simpson's diversity difference.

Both TCR beta VDJ combination and CDR3 sequence profiling were carried out. Genomic DNA was the template for this profiling. TCRdb ran MiXCR on the reads and lists one entry per CDR3 protein. The sample lists about 41,000 distinct CDR3 sequences, about 60% occurring once. Patients selected for sequencing had displayed CD8+CD57+ cell expansion by flow cytometry. The source is a human donor with aplastic anemia. The sequenced material came from sorted CD4+, CD8+, or CD8+CD57+ T cells (not recorded which) from PBMCs. This sequence joins TRBV7-6 and TRBJ2-1; no reliable D call. The CDR3: CASSPTTYEQFF. CDR3 nucleotide sequence: TGTGCCAGCAGCCCCACTACATATGAGCAGTTCTTC.